The 24 T cell receptor beta chains presented below share a single source sample, sequenced in a study of blood T cell repertoires in COVID-19 (dated by TCRdb to about 2020). Library method: the immunoSEQ multiplex PCR assay. In TCRdb, the immuneACCESS table is reduced to in-frame sequences with V and J assigned. These tables do not hold every clone; where another copy was compared, an unresolved V gene accounts for under half, and the others remain unexplained. Within this sample are around 120,000 clones, with 75% to 90% of them counted one time only. Just under 30% of the sample is in the top ten clones. The sequencing sample was made of peripheral blood. These receptors all come from a woman aged 65 to 85 with acute or convalescent COVID-19.

This clone came up a few times. CDR3 in amino acids: CASSLAARGTEAFF. The DNA for the CDR3 is TGTGCCAGCAGCTTAGCGGCCAGAGGCACTGAAGCTTTCTTT. The chain recombines TRBV7-6 with TRBJ1-1; D gene unclear. Germline CDR1 SGHVS, CDR2 FNYEAQ. This CDR3 is 14 amino acids long. The germline V and J ends were trimmed by 0 bases and 4 bases, with 9 bases remaining between them. Variable domain in full (rest from reference TRBV7-6 and TRBJ1-1): GAGVSQSPRYKVTKRGQDVALRCDPISGHVSLYWYRQALGQGPEFLTYFNYEAQQDKSGLPNDRFSAERPEGSISTLTIQRTEQRDSAMYRCASSLAARGTEAFFGQGTRLTVV.

This clone appeared a few times. J is TRBJ1-2 and V is TRBV3-1 (or the pseudogene TRBV3-2); a weak D match, TRBD1 (5 bases). Between the trimmed V and J ends, which lost 4 bases and 6 bases, there was a span of 15 bases. Looked up from germline, CDR1 is LGHDT and CDR2 is YNNKEL (reference sequence). The CDR3 length is 14 residues. The CDR3 is CASSPRGRSDGYTF. CDR3 sequence (DNA): TGTGCCAGCAGCCCTAGGGGAAGGTCGGATGGCTACACCTTC.

The chain couples TRBV5-1 to TRBJ1-2, with TRBD1 matching over 7 bases. This CDR3 spans 14 amino acids. The ends lost 4 bases at V and 0 bases at J; junction bases unmatched: 3. Germline V gene sequence: CDR1 SGHRS, CDR2 YFSETQ. CDR3 bases: TGCGCCAGCAGCCTAGGACAGGCTAACTATGGCTACACCTTC. It specifies CASSLGQANYGYTF.

The rearrangement joins TRBV4-2 to TRBJ2-7; tentative D call: TRBD2 (6 bases). The V end lost 0 bases, the J end lost 3 bases, and 9 bases lay between the germline ends. Germline V gene data show CDR1 as LGHNA and CDR2 as YNFKEQ. This CDR3 comprises 14 residues. The CDR3 here is CASSQDPGDYEQYF. The CDR3 coding sequence is TGTGCCAGCAGCCAAGATCCGGGGGACTACGAGCAGTACTTC.

CDR3 bases: TGCAGCGTAGGGGCGGGGGTGGGACCTGGAGCCCAGCATTTT. It encodes CSVGAGVGPGAQHF. The chain employs TRBV29-1 and TRBJ1-5, with D possibly matching TRBD1 (5 bases). The CDR3 extends over 14 amino acids. Germline CDR1 is SQVTM and CDR2 is ANQGSEA. V lost 6 bases and J 11 bases, leaving 23 bases between the germline ends.

In DNA form, the CDR3 reads TGTGCCAGCAGCTCCCCATCGAACACTGAAGCTTTCTTT. Its translation: CASSSPSNTEAFF. The chain recombines TRBV5-6 with TRBJ1-1; D is unclear. The germline V gene has CDR1 SGHDT and CDR2 YYEEEE. V was clipped by 3 bases and J by 1 base, with 7 bases between them. The CDR3 contains 13 residues.

CDR3 sequence (DNA): TGTGCCAGCAGCTCCGGGACTAGCGGGGGCACAGATACGCAGTATTTT. This encodes CASSSGTSGGTDTQYF. V gene TRBV7-6 combines with J gene TRBJ2-3, with TRBD2 matching 13 bases. CDR1 SGHVS and CDR2 FNYEAQ come from the germline V gene. The CDR3 spans 16 residues. The V and J ends lost 4 bases and 1 base, in that order; junction bases with no gene match: 2.

As to this clone: Different DNA sequences within this sample yield the same CDR3. The chain is built from TRBV6-5 and TRBJ1-1, with D uncertain. The germline V and J ends were trimmed by 7 bases and 1 base, with 4 bases remaining between them. The germline gives CDR1 MNHEY, CDR2 SVGAGI. CDR3 length: 11 residues. The CDR3, as DNA: TGTGCCAGCATCCGGAACACTGAAGCTTTCTTT. The encoded protein is CASIRNTEAFF.

V and J are TRBV4-1 and TRBJ1-6, with a possible D match to TRBD1 (6 bases). There are 20 residues in the CDR3. Trimming pared 0 bases from V and 0 bases from J, leaving 18 bases between. Germline V gene lookup returns CDR1 MGHRA and CDR2 YSYEKL. CDR3: CASSQEPPPRGSSYNSPLHF. The CDR3 DNA sequence: TGCGCCAGCAGCCAAGAACCTCCCCCCAGGGGAAGCTCCTATAATTCACCCCTCCACTTT.

The CDR3 sequence: CASSLTRGQYF. CDR3 DNA sequence: TGTGCCAGCAGCCTTACCCGGGGGCAGTACTTC. The chain carries TRBV11-2 and TRBJ2-7; maybe TRBD2 (5 bases). This CDR3 is built from 11 residues. With 5 bases removed from V and 9 bases from J, the gap between germline ends came to 11 bases. Germline loops: CDR1 SGHAT, CDR2 FQNNGV.

This sequence joins TRBV5-1 and TRBJ1-2, with D perhaps matching TRBD1 (5 bases). Germline-derived CDR1 and CDR2 are SGHRS and YFSETQ. This CDR3 spans 15 amino acids. Trimming pared 4 bases from V and 6 bases from J, leaving 19 bases between. CDR3 in amino acids: CASSIPTTESNGYTF. CDR3 sequence (DNA): TGCGCCAGCAGCATACCAACGACAGAATCAAATGGCTACACCTTC.

The V gene is TRBV5-4, the J gene TRBJ2-1; 8 positions match TRBD1. With V trimmed by 0 bases and J by 8 bases, 10 bases remained unmatched. Per the germline V gene, CDR1 is SGHNT and CDR2 is YYREEE (reference sequence). The CDR3 runs to 16 residues. This CDR3 is CASSLGSPRGQDEQFF. Here the CDR3 DNA reads TGTGCCAGCAGCTTGGGGTCCCCCAGGGGGCAGGATGAGCAGTTCTTC.

The chain links TRBV5-1 to TRBJ2-3, with D tentatively TRBD1 (5 bases). Trimming shortened V by 5 bases and J by 1 base, and 8 bases separated the two germline ends. From germline, CDR1 is SGHRS and CDR2 YFSETQ. The CDR3 totals 13 residues. The CDR3 sequence is CASSLQGTDTQYF. DNA for the CDR3: TGCGCCAGCAGTTTACAGGGCACAGATACGCAGTATTTT.

The chain joins TRBV14 to TRBJ2-3; TRBD1 matches at 8 bases. The CDR3 contains 14 residues. V lost 4 bases, J lost 4 bases, and 4 bases stayed unmatched. Germline assignment: CDR1 SGHDN and CDR2 FVKESK. Written as DNA, the CDR3 is TGTGCCAGCAGCCGCAAGGACAGGGCAGATACGCAGTATTTT. Its translation: CASSRKDRADTQYF. The full variable domain, its missing parts supplied by reference TRBV14 and TRBJ2-3, is EAGVTQFPSHSVIEKGQTVTLRCDPISGHDNLYWYRRVMGKEIKFLLHFVKESKQDESGMPNNRFLAERTGGTYSTLKVQPAELEDSGVYFCASSRKDRADTQYFGPGTRLTVL.

The chain couples TRBV30 to TRBJ1-1; 9 bases map to TRBD1. From germline, CDR1 is GTSNPN and CDR2 SVGIG (reference sequence). This CDR3 is 14 amino acids long. V shed 4 bases and J 6 bases; nucleotides not matched to a gene: 9. The CDR3 loop is CAWNPGQGSSEAFF. The CDR3 nucleotides read TGTGCCTGGAATCCGGGACAGGGTTCCTCTGAAGCTTTCTTT.

This clone has more than one count but fewer than ten. V and J are TRBV5-6 and TRBJ1-4, with 9 bases that match TRBD1. V lost 4 bases and J lost 8; bases outside the gene matches: 9. The germline V gene encodes CDR1 SGHDT and CDR2 YYEEEE. This CDR3 is built from 15 residues. In DNA, the CDR3 is TGTGCCAGCAGCCCGGCCGGGACAGGGTTGGAAAAACTGTTTTTT. Amino acids: CASSPAGTGLEKLFF.

The chain links TRBV7-9 to TRBJ2-7; possibly TRBD1 for D (7 bases). CDR3 length: 15 amino acids. Germline CDR1 is SEHNR and CDR2 is FQNEAQ (reference sequence). V lost 7 bases and J 3 bases, leaving 19 bases between the germline ends. The CDR3 reads CASTQGQGGIYEQYF. CDR3 nucleotide sequence: TGTGCCAGCACCCAGGGGCAGGGGGGAATCTACGAGCAGTACTTC.

This CDR3 is CASSLEVAGGQDTQYF. CDR3 DNA: TGTGCCAGCAGCTTAGAAGTGGCGGGGGGGCAAGATACGCAGTATTTT. The rearrangement links TRBV7-8 to TRBJ2-3; 9 bases map to TRBD2. With V trimmed by 1 base and J by 5 bases, 7 bases remained unmatched. The V gene's germline CDR1 is SGHVS and CDR2 FQNEAQ. There are 16 residues in the CDR3.

This clone was seen many times. V and J are TRBV9 and TRBJ1-6; no clear D gene. The CDR3 runs 12 residues. V lost 0 bases and J lost 9, with 4 bases in between. CDR1 is SGDLS and CDR2 is YYNGEE in the germline V gene. The CDR3 loop is CASSVAGSPLHF. The CDR3 DNA sequence: TGTGCCAGCAGCGTAGCAGGTTCACCCCTCCACTTT. Full variable domain (outside the CDR3, taken from reference TRBV9 and TRBJ1-6): DSGVTQTPKHLITATGQRVTLRCSPRSGDLSVYWYQQSLDQGLQFLIQYYNGEERAKGNILERFSAQQFPDLHSELNLSSLELGDSALYFCASSVAGSPLHFGNGTRLTVT.

The genes are TRBV29-1 and TRBJ2-7; D not certain. The length of the CDR3 is 12 residues. V lost 3 bases to trimming and J lost 5 bases, with 11 bases between them. The germline V gene encodes CDR1 SQVTM and CDR2 ANQGSEA. The CDR3 protein is CSVDNQYHEQYF. For the CDR3, the DNA is TGCAGCGTTGATAACCAGTACCACGAGCAGTACTTC.

The V and J genes are TRBV6-5 and TRBJ1-2; D might be TRBD1 (5 bases). CDR3 length: 13 amino acids. V was cut by 4 bases and J by 2 bases, with 8 bases left in between. Germline V gene lookup returns CDR1 MNHEY and CDR2 SVGAGI. The CDR3 bases are TGTGCCAGCAGTTTGGGGGGGAACTATGGCTACACCTTC. As protein: CASSLGGNYGYTF.

The gene calls are TRBV19 and TRBJ2-1; weak D call: TRBD1 (6 bases). The CDR3 totals 14 residues. V gave up 4 bases and J gave up 4 bases, with 11 bases separating them. Germline V CDR1 and CDR2: LNHDA, SQIVND (reference sequence). CDR3 sequence (DNA): TGTGCCAGTAGTACCCAGGGGTTGTACAATGAGCAGTTCTTC. Protein sequence: CASSTQGLYNEQFF. Together with reference TRBV19 and TRBJ2-1, the CDR3 gives the full variable domain: DGGITQSPKYLFRKEGQNVTLSCEQNLNHDAMYWYRQDPGQGLRLIYYSQIVNDFQKGDIAEGYSVSREKKESFPLTVTSAQKNPTAFYLCASSTQGLYNEQFFGPGTRLTVL.

This clone was seen a handful of times. This chain uses TRBV2 with TRBJ1-1, with D uncertain. Germline V gene sequence: CDR1 SNHLY, CDR2 FYNNEI. Trimming took off 4 bases at V and 4 bases at J, with 10 bases between the two ends. The CDR3 totals 13 residues. The DNA for the CDR3 is TGTGCCAGCAGTGGTTACTCGGGCACTGAAGCTTTCTTT. It yields the protein CASSGYSGTEAFF. The complete variable domain, with remaining parts taken from reference TRBV2 and TRBJ1-1, reads EPEVTQTPSHQVTQMGQEVILRCVPISNHLYFYWYRQILGQKVEFLVSFYNNEISEKSEIFDDQFSVERPDGSNFTLKIRSTKLEDSAMYFCASSGYSGTEAFFGQGTRLTVV.

The rearrangement uses TRBV3-1 (or the pseudogene TRBV3-2) and TRBJ1-1; possible D gene TRBD1, 6 bases. This CDR3 is built from 16 residues. Germline-derived CDR1 and CDR2 are LGHDT and YNNKEL (reference sequence). Deletions cut 0 bases from V and 1 base from J, with 12 bases between. CDR3 sequence reads: CASSQDWGRGNTEAFF. The DNA for the CDR3 is TGTGCCAGCAGCCAAGATTGGGGGCGCGGGAACACTGAAGCTTTCTTT.